A single sample is the source of the 22 T cell receptor beta chains below, sequenced in a study of cytomegalovirus exposure and HLA in healthy donors. The PCR was carried out with 60 Vbeta primers and 13 Jbeta primers. TCRdb's copy holds only in-frame clones and misses some; the assay was immunoSEQ multiplex PCR. The sample consists of about 140,000 clones, approximately 84% of them appearing once. Sequencing was done on a sample of PBMCs. Every receptor here comes from a woman aged 55-69 years in good health and CMV-seropositive.

This chain joins TRBV13 and TRBJ2-5, with 14 bases that match TRBD2. There are 16 residues in the CDR3. The germline V gene encodes CDR1 PRHDT and CDR2 FYEKMQ (reference sequence). After removal of 5 bases from V and 6 bases from J, the junction contained 8 bases not matched to a gene. The CDR3 is CASSRPGLAGEKTQYF. For the CDR3, the DNA is TGTGCCAGCAGCCGCCCGGGACTAGCGGGAGAAAAGACCCAGTACTTC.

As regards this clone: An end of the junction does not agree with germline; a read error may underlie this. This chain uses TRBV7-9 with TRBJ2-7; 8 bases map to TRBD2. The germline V gene encodes CDR1 SEHNR and CDR2 FQNEAQ (reference sequence). There are 11 residues in the CDR3. CDR3 loop: CASSFSGTIFF. The CDR3 DNA follows: TGTGCCAGCAGCTTTAGCGGGACAATTTTCTTC.

The chain combines TRBV5-1 with TRBJ2-1; 11 bases line up with TRBD2. From germline, CDR1 is SGHRS and CDR2 YFSETQ. CDR3 length: 15 amino acids. With 3 bases clipped from V and 5 bases from J, the junction kept 4 bases outside the gene matches. The CDR3: CASSSGLAVDNEQFF. Here the CDR3 DNA reads TGCGCCAGCAGCTCGGGACTAGCGGTCGACAATGAGCAGTTCTTC.

The chain recombines TRBV6-1 with TRBJ2-5; the match to TRBD1 covers 10 bases. The DNA end lines up better with TRBJ2-7; the J call may be wrong. CDR3 length: 15 residues. Germline V CDR1 and CDR2: MNHNS, SASEGT. DNA of the CDR3: TGTGCCAGCAACCCGGGGACAGGGGATACCTACGAGCAGTACTTC. Amino acids: CASNPGTGDTYEQYF.

This clone has just a few counts. The chain combines TRBV6-1 with TRBJ1-1; D uncertain. Germline CDR1 MNHNS, CDR2 SASEGT. The CDR3 consists of 13 residues. V was trimmed by 1 base and J by 7 bases, leaving 10 bases between them. In DNA, the CDR3 is TGTGCCAGCAGTGAAGGGGAACGGGGTGAAGCTTTCTTT. It is translated as CASSEGERGEAFF.

This rearrangement joins TRBV6-6 to TRBJ1-1; TRBD1 might be the D (5 bases). Per the germline V gene, CDR1 is MNHNY and CDR2 is SVGAGI (reference sequence). V lost 6 bases and J 4 bases, leaving 15 bases between the germline ends. The CDR3 extends over 14 amino acids. This CDR3 reads CASSPRGGGTEAFF. In DNA form, the CDR3 reads TGTGCCAGCAGCCCGCGGGGGGGTGGCACTGAAGCTTTCTTT.

V is TRBV28 and J is TRBJ1-4; D is unclear. CDR1 and CDR2 from the germline V gene are MDHEN and SYDVKM. The CDR3 loop spans 14 amino acids. Trimming left V 10 bases short and J 3 bases short, with 15 bases between. CDR3 residues: CAISEGAPNEKLFF. In DNA form, the CDR3 reads TGTGCCATCTCAGAGGGAGCCCCTAATGAAAAACTGTTTTTT.

The chain employs TRBV18 and TRBJ1-5; 9 bases agree with TRBD1. V gave up 3 bases and J gave up 3 bases; unmatched junction bases: 3. Germline loops: CDR1 KGHSH, CDR2 LQKENI. CDR3 length equals 15 residues. CDR3 sequence: CASSPGQGNNQPQHF. The CDR3 coding sequence is TGTGCCAGCTCACCCGGACAGGGGAACAATCAGCCCCAGCATTTT.

The chain carries TRBV6-5 and TRBJ2-4; tentative D call: TRBD2 (6 bases). This CDR3 is 14 amino acids long. Germline V gene lookup returns CDR1 MNHEY and CDR2 SVGAGI. Trimming left V 2 bases short and J 5 bases short, with 10 bases between. The CDR3 DNA reads as TGTGCCAGCAGTTACGGGACTGGGGAAAACATTCAGTACTTC. It specifies CASSYGTGENIQYF.

The genes are TRBV6-4 and TRBJ1-1; no clear D gene. Germline values: CDR1 MRHNA, CDR2 SNTAGT. Trimming left V 4 bases short and J 4 bases short, with 10 bases between. The CDR3 consists of 13 residues. CDR3 sequence reads: CASSAWAGTEAFF. The CDR3 coding sequence is TGTGCCAGCAGTGCGTGGGCGGGCACTGAAGCTTTCTTT.

This clone was seen only once. The V call is TRBV4-3, the J call TRBJ1-5, with D perhaps matching TRBD1 (5 bases). Germline V gives CDR1 LGHNA, CDR2 YSLEER. V shed 4 bases and J shed 5 bases, with 15 bases lying between them. The CDR3 has 15 residues. CDR3 coding DNA: TGCGCCAGCAGCCCGGACACATCGGCGGATCAGCCCCAGCATTTT. Its protein is CASSPDTSADQPQHF.

The CDR3: CASSLSGRVFSTDTQYF. CDR3 in DNA: TGTGCCAGCAGTTTATCGGGCAGGGTCTTTTCCACAGATACGCAGTATTTT. This sequence joins TRBV28 and TRBJ2-3; D is perhaps TRBD1 (5 bases). The CDR3 has 17 residues. The germline V gene has CDR1 MDHEN and CDR2 SYDVKM. V dropped 1 base and J dropped 2 bases, with 16 bases sitting between them.

The V call is TRBV7-9, the J call TRBJ2-1, with 15 bases lining up with TRBD2. CDR3 length: 17 residues. V lost 2 bases to trimming and J lost 10 bases; unmatched junction nucleotides: 9. Germline CDR1 is SEHNR and CDR2 is FQNEAQ (reference sequence). DNA for the CDR3: TGTGCCAGCAGCTTACCCGGACTAGCGGGAGGGCCCTACGAGCAGTTCTTC. As protein: CASSLPGLAGGPYEQFF.

The CDR3 sequence is CASSFWLEGSSSYNEQFF. Written as DNA, the CDR3 is TGTGCCAGCAGTTTTTGGTTGGAGGGCTCAAGCTCCTACAATGAGCAGTTCTTC. The rearrangement joins TRBV28 to TRBJ2-1; the D gene is possibly TRBD2 (6 bases). The ends were cut back, 3 bases at V and 0 bases at J, with 18 bases in the middle. CDR1 is MDHEN and CDR2 is SYDVKM in the germline V gene. CDR3 length: 18 residues.

This chain joins TRBV4-2 and TRBJ1-5, with D possibly TRBD1 on 5 matching bases. The CDR3 runs to 15 residues. Germline V CDR1 and CDR2: LGHNA, YNFKEQ. V lost 0 bases, J lost 7 bases, and 13 bases lay in between. The DNA for the CDR3 is TGTGCCAGCAGCCAAGAGGGAACGGAGGGGCAGCCCCAGCATTTT. It is translated as CASSQEGTEGQPQHF.

The V gene is TRBV28, the J gene TRBJ1-2; D remains unclear. The CDR3 extends over 14 amino acids. Between the trimmed V and J ends, which lost 4 bases and 0 bases, there was a span of 9 bases. The germline V gene has CDR1 MDHEN and CDR2 SYDVKM. The CDR3 here is CASSYGRSNYGYTF. CDR3 nucleotide sequence: TGTGCCAGCAGTTACGGGAGGTCTAACTATGGCTACACCTTC.

The rearrangement uses TRBV28 and TRBJ2-5, with a possible D match to TRBD1 (5 bases). The germline V and J ends were trimmed by 8 bases and 1 base, with 11 bases remaining between them. The germline V gene has CDR1 MDHEN and CDR2 SYDVKM. The CDR3 covers 13 residues. CDR3 nucleotide sequence: TGTGCCAGCGCCGACAGCCGCCAAGAGACCCAGTACTTC. Encoded protein: CASADSRQETQYF. The whole variable domain, remainder taken from reference TRBV28 and TRBJ2-5, is DVKVTQSSRYLVKRTGEKVFLECVQDMDHENMFWYRQDPGLGLRLIYFSYDVKMKEKGDIPEGYSVSREKKERFSLILESASTNQTSMYLCASADSRQETQYFGPGTRLLVL.

The chain uses TRBV5-4 and TRBJ2-3; D is possibly TRBD2 (6 bases). The V end lost 2 bases, the J end lost 0 bases, and 13 bases lay between the germline ends. The CDR3 sequence is 16 residues long. Per germline, CDR1 SGHNT and CDR2 YYREEE (reference sequence). CDR3 residues: CASSLTDYPSTDTQYF. The CDR3 DNA reads TGTGCCAGCAGCTTAACGGACTACCCTAGCACAGATACGCAGTATTTT.

The chain has TRBV28 and TRBJ2-7; possible D gene TRBD2, 6 bases. The ends were cut back, 7 bases at V and 5 bases at J, with 15 bases in the middle. This CDR3 region has 13 residues. Germline-derived CDR1 and CDR2 are MDHEN and SYDVKM. CDR3 nucleotides: TGTGCCAGCACCACAGGAGGGTTCCACGAGCAGTACTTC. This gives the protein CASTTGGFHEQYF.

The J gene is TRBJ2-5, the V gene TRBV10-3, with 10 bases matching TRBD2. Trimming took 4 bases from V and 4 from J; bases not matched to a gene: 3. CDR3 length: 14 residues. CDR1 is ENHRY, CDR2 SYGVKD, per germline. The CDR3 DNA is TGTGCCATCAGTGGCAGGACTAGCGGAGAGACCCAGTACTTC. This gives the protein CAISGRTSGETQYF.

The rearrangement uses TRBV5-8 and TRBJ2-1; perhaps TRBD2 as D (6 bases). This CDR3 comprises 15 residues. CDR1 SGHTS and CDR2 YDEGEE come from the germline V gene. The germline V and J ends were trimmed by 0 bases and 2 bases, with 9 bases remaining between them. The CDR3 DNA follows: TGTGCCAGCAGCTTGGCTGGCGGGACCTACAATGAGCAGTTCTTC. Protein sequence: CASSLAGGTYNEQFF.

This chain links TRBV7-2 with TRBJ2-5; D unclear. Germline-derived CDR1 and CDR2 are SGHTA and FQGNSA. This CDR3 has 13 amino acids. V lost 5 bases and J 1 base, leaving 8 bases between the germline ends. The CDR3 protein is CASSLRLQETQYF. CDR3 nucleotide sequence: TGTGCCAGCAGCCTGAGGCTCCAAGAGACCCAGTACTTC.